This TCR beta chain is drawn from a study of human thymus T cells. Whole-study results and caveats: Use of V and J genes seemed skewed within the thymic and blood repertoires.

A word on this clone: Its antigen is not known.

Libraries were prepared by immunoSEQ multiplex PCR; TCRdb keeps only in-frame clonotypes and omits some of them. Of roughly 54,000 clones listed, 94% are singletons. The CDR3 consists of 15 residues. V was pared by 0 bases and J by 8 bases, with 16 bases between. The V gene's germline CDR1 is SGHAT and CDR2 FQNNGV. The people who donated were healthy Finnish babies having corrective surgery for congenital heart defects. Blood DNA came from all available leukocytes, not a fixed cell number. V is TRBV11-2 and J is TRBJ1-2; D call uncertain. The specimen was blood. This receptor was taken from a boy under two years old with a congenital heart defect but otherwise immunologically healthy. This chain's CDR3 is CASSLDEAVAKGYTF. DNA for the CDR3: TGTGCCAGCAGCTTAGATGAAGCCGTCGCAAAAGGCTACACCTTC.